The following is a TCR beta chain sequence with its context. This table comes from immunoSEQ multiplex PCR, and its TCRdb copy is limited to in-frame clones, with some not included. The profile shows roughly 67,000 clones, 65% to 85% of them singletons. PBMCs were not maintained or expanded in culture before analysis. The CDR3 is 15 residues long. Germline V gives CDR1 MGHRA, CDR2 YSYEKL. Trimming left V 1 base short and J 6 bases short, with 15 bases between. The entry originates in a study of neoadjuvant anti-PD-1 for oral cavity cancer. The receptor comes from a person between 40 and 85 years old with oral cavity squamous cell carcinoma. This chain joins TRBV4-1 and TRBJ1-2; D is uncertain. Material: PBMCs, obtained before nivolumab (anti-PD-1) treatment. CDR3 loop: CASSQVGRYGHGYTF. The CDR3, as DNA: TGCGCCAGCAGCCAAGTCGGGAGGTATGGACATGGCTACACCTTC.